These T cell receptor beta chains were read from a single sample in a study of blood T cell repertoires in COVID-19. Sequencing used immunoSEQ multiplex PCR; TCRdb keeps in-frame clones, though not all of them. This sample yields over 200,000 clones, of which about nine tenths are seen a single time; less than 3% belongs to the top ten. The sequencing input was peripheral blood. The receptor source for this set is a woman aged 60-70 years with acute or convalescent COVID-19. Both conserved end residues are part of each CDR3. The D gene is left open where the match is weak. Size is stated for part of the rows, as once, few or many counts, or as a class when the clone is expanded.

v_gene: TRBV28
d_gene: NA
j_gene: TRBJ2-7
abundance: few
CDR3nt: TGTGCCAGCAGTTTAGGGCGGGGTAGGCAGTACTTC
CDR3aa: CASSLGRGRQYF

v_gene: TRBV12-3/TRBV12-4
d_gene: NA
j_gene: TRBJ1-2
abundance: NA
CDR3nt: TGTGCCAGCAGTTTGGTCCCTCAGGGCTACACCTTC
CDR3aa: CASSLVPQGYTF

v_gene: TRBV4-2
d_gene: NA
j_gene: TRBJ1-5
abundance: NA
CDR3nt: TGTGCCAGCAGCCAAGACAGGGTTATGGGCAATCAGCCCCAGCATTTT
CDR3aa: CASSQDRVMGNQPQHF

v_gene: TRBV28
d_gene: TRBD2
j_gene: TRBJ2-2
abundance: NA
CDR3nt: TGTGCCAGCAGTTTGCGTTTAGCGGGATTTACCGGGGAGCTGTTTTTT
CDR3aa: CASSLRLAGFTGELFF

v_gene: TRBV10-1
d_gene: TRBD1
j_gene: TRBJ2-7
abundance: NA
CDR3nt: TGCGCCAGCAGTAAAGGGGGACAGACCTACGAGCAGTACTTC
CDR3aa: CASSKGGQTYEQYF

v_gene: TRBV15
d_gene: TRBD2
j_gene: TRBJ2-1
abundance: NA
CDR3nt: TGTGCCACCATCAAGGACAGACTAGCGGGATCTGAGCAGTTCTTC
CDR3aa: CATIKDRLAGSEQFF

v_gene: TRBV7-8
d_gene: NA
j_gene: TRBJ1-2
abundance: NA
CDR3nt: TGTGCCAGCAGCCGAGGACCCCAGGAGGTATATGGCTACACCTTC
CDR3aa: CASSRGPQEVYGYTF

v_gene: TRBV19
d_gene: NA
j_gene: TRBJ1-2
abundance: NA
CDR3nt: TGTGCCAGTAGTATATACCCCGGGACACCTAACTATGGCTACACCTTC
CDR3aa: CASSIYPGTPNYGYTF

v_gene: TRBV7-8
d_gene: TRBD2
j_gene: TRBJ2-1
abundance: NA
CDR3nt: TGTGCCAGCAGCTTAGAGGCTCTCGCGGGGGGCCTGGTCGATGAGCAGTTCTTC
CDR3aa: CASSLEALAGGLVDEQFF

v_gene: TRBV9
d_gene: TRBD2
j_gene: TRBJ2-3
abundance: NA
CDR3nt: TGTGCCAGCAGCGTAGGGGCGGGGGGGACCACAGATACGCAGTATTTT
CDR3aa: CASSVGAGGTTDTQYF

v_gene: TRBV18
d_gene: TRBD1
j_gene: TRBJ1-2
abundance: NA
CDR3nt: TGTGCCAGCTTTGACAGGGGTGGCTACACCTTC
CDR3aa: CASFDRGGYTF

v_gene: TRBV28
d_gene: TRBD2
j_gene: TRBJ2-7
abundance: NA
CDR3nt: TGTGCCAGCAGTTGGCTAGCGGGCACCTACGAGCAGTACTTC
CDR3aa: CASSWLAGTYEQYF

v_gene: TRBV4-1
d_gene: TRBD2
j_gene: TRBJ2-5
abundance: NA
CDR3nt: TGCGCCAGCAGCCAAGAGGGGGGGTCTAGCGGGGTCTATCGAGAGACCCAGTACTTC
CDR3aa: CASSQEGGSSGVYRETQYF

v_gene: TRBV9
d_gene: TRBD2
j_gene: TRBJ2-3
abundance: NA
CDR3nt: TGTGCCAGCAGCCCAGGACTAGTGGGCACAGATACGCAGTATTTT
CDR3aa: CASSPGLVGTDTQYF

v_gene: TRBV30
d_gene: NA
j_gene: TRBJ1-1
abundance: NA
CDR3nt: TGTGCCTGGAGCCTGACAGTACTTTCCAACACTGAAGCTTTCTTT
CDR3aa: CAWSLTVLSNTEAFF

v_gene: TRBV27
d_gene: NA
j_gene: TRBJ2-1
abundance: NA
CDR3nt: TGTGCCAGCACGGGGGACCCCTCGGTCAATGAGCAGTTCTTC
CDR3aa: CASTGDPSVNEQFF

v_gene: TRBV3-1/TRBV3-2
d_gene: NA
j_gene: TRBJ2-2
abundance: NA
CDR3nt: TGTGCCAGCAGCCTACAGGGCCGGGAGCTGTTTTTT
CDR3aa: CASSLQGRELFF

v_gene: TRBV6-5
d_gene: TRBD2
j_gene: TRBJ2-1
abundance: NA
CDR3nt: TGTGCCAGCGCGCCGGTCGGCGGGAGGGCCGTGGGGCAGTTCTTC
CDR3aa: CASAPVGGRAVGQFF

v_gene: TRBV30
d_gene: NA
j_gene: TRBJ1-2
abundance: NA
CDR3nt: TGTGCCTGGAGTCAAGACACTAACTATGGCTACACCTTC
CDR3aa: CAWSQDTNYGYTF

v_gene: TRBV13
d_gene: NA
j_gene: TRBJ1-1
abundance: NA
CDR3nt: TGTGCCAGCAGCCCGGGGGGGAACACTGAAGCTTTCTTT
CDR3aa: CASSPGGNTEAFF

v_gene: TRBV19
d_gene: NA
j_gene: TRBJ1-2
abundance: NA
CDR3nt: TGTGCCAGTAGTAATCCGCGGGGAATTAACTATGGCTACACCTTC
CDR3aa: CASSNPRGINYGYTF

v_gene: TRBV12-3/TRBV12-4
d_gene: NA
j_gene: TRBJ2-7
abundance: NA
CDR3nt: TGTGCCAGCAGCGGCGACGAGGTGAGGGAGCAGTACTTC
CDR3aa: CASSGDEVREQYF

v_gene: TRBV10-3
d_gene: NA
j_gene: TRBJ2-5
abundance: NA
CDR3nt: TGTGCCATCAGTGAGTCCCGGGGACTCCAAGAGACCCAGTACTTC
CDR3aa: CAISESRGLQETQYF

v_gene: TRBV2
d_gene: NA
j_gene: TRBJ2-5
abundance: NA
CDR3nt: TGTGCCAGCAGATACAGGGAGTACCAAGAGACCCAGTACTTC
CDR3aa: CASRYREYQETQYF

v_gene: TRBV5-1
d_gene: NA
j_gene: TRBJ2-1
abundance: NA
CDR3nt: TGCGCCAGCAGCTTGGGACAGTACAATGAGCAGTTCTTC
CDR3aa: CASSLGQYNEQFF

v_gene: TRBV7-3
d_gene: NA
j_gene: TRBJ2-3
abundance: NA
CDR3nt: TGTGCCAGCAGCCTACTATCCACAGATACGCAGTATTTT
CDR3aa: CASSLLSTDTQYF

v_gene: TRBV3-1/TRBV3-2
d_gene: NA
j_gene: TRBJ1-6
abundance: once
CDR3nt: TGTGCCAGCACCCAAGGATCCCTGAGCAGGAAGGATTCACCCCTCCACTTT
CDR3aa: CASTQGSLSRKDSPLHF

v_gene: TRBV11-2
d_gene: NA
j_gene: TRBJ1-2
abundance: NA
CDR3nt: TGTGCCAGCAGCTTAGATCGACAGCTCTATGGCTACACCTTC
CDR3aa: CASSLDRQLYGYTF

v_gene: TRBV15
d_gene: TRBD2
j_gene: TRBJ2-1
abundance: NA
CDR3nt: TGTGCCACCAGCAGAAGGTCGGTAGCGGGAGTAACCCATGAGCAGTTCTTC
CDR3aa: CATSRRSVAGVTHEQFF

v_gene: TRBV5-4
d_gene: TRBD2
j_gene: TRBJ2-3
abundance: NA
CDR3nt: TGTGCCAGCAGCCTCGTGGGACTAGCGGAAGATACGCAGTATTTT
CDR3aa: CASSLVGLAEDTQYF

v_gene: TRBV7-6
d_gene: TRBD2
j_gene: TRBJ2-2
abundance: NA
CDR3nt: TGTGCCAGCAGCTTAAAGCGGGGCGCAGTAGACACCGGGGAGCTGTTTTTT
CDR3aa: CASSLKRGAVDTGELFF

v_gene: TRBV9
d_gene: TRBD2
j_gene: TRBJ2-2
abundance: NA
CDR3nt: TGTGCCAGCAGCGTAGGGCTGCGCGGGGGGCGACCTGGCACCGGGGAGCTGTTTTTT
CDR3aa: CASSVGLRGGRPGTGELFF

v_gene: TRBV7-2
d_gene: TRBD1
j_gene: TRBJ1-5
abundance: NA
CDR3nt: TGTGCCAGCAGCTTAGTTGGGACAGGGGGCAATCAGCCCCAGCATTTT
CDR3aa: CASSLVGTGGNQPQHF

v_gene: TRBV19
d_gene: NA
j_gene: TRBJ1-5
abundance: NA
CDR3nt: TGTGCCAGTAGTATAGATCTTCGGGGGGGCTATCAGCCCCAGCATTTT
CDR3aa: CASSIDLRGGYQPQHF

v_gene: TRBV13
d_gene: NA
j_gene: TRBJ1-2
abundance: once
CDR3nt: TGTGCCAGCAGCTTAACCGGGACAACGACTAACTATGGCTACACCTTC
CDR3aa: CASSLTGTTTNYGYTF

v_gene: TRBV12-5
d_gene: NA
j_gene: TRBJ2-7
abundance: NA
CDR3nt: TGTGCTAGTGGTTTGGTCGCAGGGTACTACGAGCAGTACTTC
CDR3aa: CASGLVAGYYEQYF

v_gene: TRBV7-9
d_gene: NA
j_gene: TRBJ1-6
abundance: NA
CDR3nt: TGTGCCAGCAGCGCACAGGGTAGTAATTCACCCCTCCACTTT
CDR3aa: CASSAQGSNSPLHF

v_gene: TRBV30
d_gene: NA
j_gene: TRBJ2-5
abundance: NA
CDR3nt: TGTGCCTGGAGTGGGGGGCCCCAAGAGACCCAGTACTTC
CDR3aa: CAWSGGPQETQYF

v_gene: TRBV7-9
d_gene: NA
j_gene: TRBJ2-3
abundance: NA
CDR3nt: TGTGCCAGCAGTCGTGGACTGAGAGATACGCAGTATTTT
CDR3aa: CASSRGLRDTQYF

v_gene: TRBV6-5
d_gene: NA
j_gene: TRBJ2-7
abundance: NA
CDR3nt: TGTGCCAGCAGTTACTCAGAGGGTATAGTTTCCTACGAGCAGTACTTC
CDR3aa: CASSYSEGIVSYEQYF

v_gene: TRBV19
d_gene: TRBD1
j_gene: TRBJ1-2
abundance: once
CDR3nt: TGTGCCAGTAGTAATCAGGGACAGGCCTATGGCTACACCTTC
CDR3aa: CASSNQGQAYGYTF